This T cell receptor beta chain was found in a study of technical replicates of blood from a few donors (dated by TCRdb to about 2017). Receptor amplification or capture employed the immunoSEQ multiplex PCR assay. The immuneACCESS repertoire file appears here via TCRdb, limited to in-frame rearrangements. These files lack a portion of the clones; in checked studies, under half of the deficit traces to unresolved V genes, and the cause of the others is not known. In all, the sample holds more than 75,000 clones, and around 86% of those were seen once. In total, the top ten clones hold approximately 5% of the sample. The germline V gene (reference sequence) sets CDR1 to MNHNY and CDR2 to SVGAGI. Trimming takes 6 bases off V and 7 bases off J; junction bases not matched to a gene: 10. Including cysteine and phenylalanine, the CDR3 has 15 amino acids. The read is trimmed to its CDR3 DNA, 45 bases read in frame from base 1.

On this clone: Its antigen remains undetermined. Per-base quality was not reported, and no clone a single base away is much larger than it.

The sequence came from a human donor in good health. Some clones in this sample may be carry-over from other donors' samples. Sequencing was carried out using PBMCs. The chain was built from TRBV6-6 and TRBJ2-4; 9 bases in between match TRBD1. The DNA is TGTGCCAGCAGCCAAACAGGGGGCCGAGGGAACATTCAGTACTTC. This is translated as CASSQTGGRGNIQYF.